This TCR beta chain was identified during a study of long-term antiretroviral therapy in people with HIV (dated by TCRdb to 2022 to 2024). Some background on the complete study: The earliest samples were collected approximately a decade before the 2015 WHO recommendation for immediate ART, a period when ART was typically delayed until CD4 counts fell. A total of 192 cryopreserved PBMC samples came from a few dozen adults with confirmed HIV infection and were collected serially over a mean of about six years (range 1-12). A retrospective serial study tested whether ART initiation and durable HIV suppression were associated with changes in peripheral blood TRB repertoire composition and diversity. No cross-contamination during QIAcube processing was shown when test extractions of a monoclonal T-cell line were performed alongside 25 to 35 polyclonal samples. Of the 30 or so participants with HIV, about a dozen were female. On the study overall, not on this receptor specifically: Compared with controls, HIV repertoires had narrower CDR3 length ranges, and the network structure pointed to an antigen-experienced repertoire that shifted only slightly toward naive after ART. Limited PBMC availability meant only the TCR beta chain was sequenced, without alpha chain pairing. ART initiation was associated with a significant increase in TRB diversity, but diversity stayed significantly below transplant donor controls even after long-term ART. Samples dated from the mid-2000s to the late 2010s, and the ART regimens used may be less effective than current ones. No data were available on ART adherence, viral resistance or therapy changes, limiting inferences about post-ART repertoire changes. Because pre-ART samples had limited cell numbers, unsorted PBMC were profiled rather than sorted CD4+ and CD8+ T cells. Expanded TRB clones identified before ART initiation dominated the repertoire at all time points, although this dominance fluctuated and declined in many PLHIV after ART.

Participants were included only if at least one PBMC sample before ART initiation and at least two post-ART samples were available. Treatment was received in the United States of America by all participants with HIV. Before DNA extraction, cryopreserved samples of about 0.9-11 million PBMC were thawed and then washed. At the time of the earliest PBMC sample for each participant with HIV, ages ranged from about 20 to 54 years. PBMC samples were contributed by each participant from 1-4 timepoints before ART initiation and 2-8 timepoints after ART initiation, with a median of 7 samples. Serial HIV viral load, CD4+ T-cell count, ART history and demographic data were obtained for every participant. Genomic DNA was extracted from unsorted PBMC with a Qiagen kit on a QIAcube, processed in batches of 12 samples. The germline V gene yields MDHEN for CDR1 and SYDVKM for CDR2. V loses 6 bases, J loses 2 bases, and the germline ends lie 17 bases apart. The CDR3 runs 15 amino acids, cysteine and phenylalanine included. This entry keeps only the CDR3 DNA: 45 bases, framed from base 1.

This clone was recorded only once. Its antigen is not yet known. Per-base qualities were not stored, and no clone one base away is much larger. The immunoSEQ hsTCRB v3.0 assay was used at survey level resolution to sequence the TRB variable region. TRB sequencing targeted a depth of about 35,000-50,000 T-cell genomes per sample. TRB libraries were pooled and sequenced on an Illumina MiSeq using a v3 150-cycle kit. The study's processing was this. Repertoire analysis was run in R within a reproducible Nextflow workflow that covered QC, data transformation and analysis. Custom analyses were implemented in LymphoSeq2, an R package for AIRR-Seq data exploration. Several samples yielding fewer than 5000 total TRB sequences were excluded, leaving approximately 190 analyzed HIV repertoires. Among the roughly 200 retained HIV repertoires, 55 to 60 were collected before ART initiation and 120 to 140 were collected after ART initiation. Each repertoire was downsampled to 5000 TRB nucleotide sequences, and summary statistics were averaged across 100 downsampling iterations. The analysis kept only TRB sequences whose CDR3 regions were at least seven amino acids long. Two measures captured diversity: a Shannon entropy-derived clonality score and the Gini coefficient. In the repertoire networks, any two of the top 5000 CDR3 amino acid sequences were connected whenever the two sequences differed by an edit distance of one. For TRB CDR3 amino acid sequences, antigen specificity groups and MHC restriction were predicted with GLIPH2. To flag known CMV, EBV, HIV or tissue antigen associations, CDR3 amino acid sequences were matched against VDJdb and McPAS-TCR. Pre-ART, post-ART and control groups were compared with Wilcoxon signed-rank tests and Holm-Bonferroni correction. This immuneACCESS table, as held by TCRdb, lists in-frame sequences with V and J called but not all clones. Of the missing ones, under half trace to an unresolved V gene in checked studies; the others have no known cause. D and trimming come from the DNA, and the V and J calls and clone size come from that table. The sample includes about 19,000 clones, with roughly 83% observed a single time. The top ten clones comprise approximately 8% of the sample.

This receptor was taken from a man aged 18 to 29 with HIV. The chain is encoded by TRBV28 joined to TRBJ2-7, with no confidently assigned D gene. This specimen consisted of unsorted PBMCs, obtained 0.9 years after starting antiretroviral therapy. In nucleotide form, the sequence is TGTGCCAGCAGACCTATATTGGTGAACCCCTACGAGCAGTACTTC. It translates to CASRPILVNPYEQYF.